This passage covers 28 T cell receptor beta chains from one sample sequenced in a study of graft-versus-host responses after intestinal transplantation (dated by TCRdb to the early 2020s). These receptors' antigens are unknown. What this sample's time point label stands for: cells obtained before transplantation from donor or recipient. Library method: the immunoSEQ multiplex PCR assay. TCRdb holds this immuneACCESS table with in-frame rearrangements only. Some clones are missing; in checked studies, unresolved V genes explain under half, and the rest has no known cause. A total of 90,000 to 150,000 clones appear in this sample, over 80% of them only once. The ten largest make up more than 0.09% of the sample. The sequencing here drew on unstimulated CD4+ T cells sorted from spleen or lymph node cells, taken before intestinal transplant. The receptors were gathered from a human donor who received an intestinal transplant.

The rearrangement uses TRBV18 and TRBJ2-3; 7 positions agree with TRBD1. V gave up 3 bases and J gave up 1 base; unmatched junction bases: 16. Germline CDR1 and CDR2: KGHSH and LQKENI. This CDR3 spans 19 amino acids. Written as DNA, the CDR3 is TGTGCCAGCTCACCCGCCCGGGACAGAGCACGTGGTCGCACAGATACGCAGTATTTT. As protein: CASSPARDRARGRTDTQYF.

This clone has only one observation. The genes are TRBV5-4 and TRBJ2-7; 8 positions agree with TRBD2. The trim removed 3 bases at V and 2 bases at J, leaving 4 bases unmatched. This CDR3 spans 14 amino acids. Germline values: CDR1 SGHNT, CDR2 YYREEE (reference sequence). The chain's CDR3 is CASSSTSAAYEQYF. The DNA of the CDR3 is TGTGCCAGCAGCTCGACTAGCGCCGCCTACGAGCAGTACTTC.

The genes are TRBV4-1 and TRBJ2-1; D is unresolved. The germline V gene has CDR1 MGHRA and CDR2 YSYEKL. This CDR3 comprises 13 residues. Trimming took off 4 bases at V and 6 bases at J, with 10 bases between the two ends. The CDR3 reads CASSPPYLNEQFF. The CDR3 nucleotides are TGCGCCAGCAGCCCACCGTACCTCAATGAGCAGTTCTTC.

The chain combines TRBV7-3 with TRBJ1-2; tentatively, D is TRBD1 (5 bases). The CDR3 contains 13 residues. With 4 bases removed from V and 8 bases from J, the gap between germline ends came to 14 bases. CDR1 and CDR2 (germline): SGHTA, FQGTGA. The CDR3 DNA reads TGTGCCAGCAGCTCCATCCCAGGGCAAGGCTACACCTTC. This codes for CASSSIPGQGYTF.

The J gene is TRBJ2-7, the V gene TRBV5-4, with a tentative D call TRBD1 (6 bases). The germline V gene encodes CDR1 SGHNT and CDR2 YYREEE (reference sequence). Trimming took 4 bases from V and 6 from J, leaving 17 bases between them. This CDR3 is built from 14 residues. The CDR3 region has the DNA TGTGCCAGCAGCCCCCCAGGACAGTTCCGCGAGCAGTACTTC. It yields the protein CASSPPGQFREQYF.

This CDR3 is CASSDRVRQPQHF. The CDR3 DNA sequence: TGTGCCAGCAGCGACAGGGTACGTCAGCCCCAGCATTTT. The V call is TRBV27, the J call TRBJ1-5, with 7 bases aligning to TRBD1. The ends lost 6 bases at V and 6 bases at J; junction bases unmatched: 5. Germline V gene lookup returns CDR1 MNHEY and CDR2 SMNVEV (reference sequence). This CDR3 has 13 amino acids.

Written as DNA, the CDR3 is TGTGCCAGCAGCCAAGAAGTAGCGGGAGGGCCAGATACGCAGTATTTT. Translated, it gives CASSQEVAGGPDTQYF. This chain connects TRBV4-2 to TRBJ2-3; 11 nucleotides align to TRBD2. The trim removed 0 bases at V and 4 bases at J, leaving 3 bases unmatched. From germline, CDR1 is LGHNA and CDR2 YNFKEQ. CDR3 length: 16 amino acids.

The chain is built from TRBV25-1 and TRBJ2-3, with a possible D match to TRBD1 (5 bases). This CDR3 has 14 amino acids. Germline CDR1 MGHDK, CDR2 SYGVNS. V dropped 0 bases and J dropped 2 bases, with 6 bases sitting between them. CDR3 protein: CASSEYRDTDTQYF. In nucleotides, the CDR3 is TGTGCCAGCAGTGAATACAGGGACACAGATACGCAGTATTTT.

The rearrangement uses TRBV19 and TRBJ2-1; the match to TRBD2 covers 9 bases. This CDR3 is 15 amino acids long. J was trimmed by 7 bases and V by 5 bases; bases with no gene match: 9. CDR1 is LNHDA and CDR2 is SQIVND in the germline V gene (reference sequence). The CDR3 sequence is CASSGAGGPRNEQFF. For the CDR3, the DNA is TGTGCCAGTAGTGGGGCGGGAGGGCCTAGGAATGAGCAGTTCTTC.

The rearrangement joins TRBV9 to TRBJ2-1; 16 nucleotides line up with TRBD2. V shed 3 bases and J 4 bases; nucleotides not matched to a gene: 19. Per the germline V gene, CDR1 is SGDLS and CDR2 is YYNGEE. The CDR3 loop spans 22 amino acids. CDR3 bases: TGTGCCAGCAGCGCCCCACATGCACCGGGACTAGCGGGAGGGCCCTCATACAATGAGCAGTTCTTC. It codes for CASSAPHAPGLAGGPSYNEQFF.

V usage is TRBV11-2 and J usage is TRBJ2-2; tentatively, D is TRBD1 or TRBD2 (5 bases each). The CDR3 is 15 amino acids. V dropped 3 bases and J dropped 1 base, with 9 bases sitting between them. Germline V gives CDR1 SGHAT, CDR2 FQNNGV. CDR3 bases: TGTGCCAGCAGCTTGGGGGACGGGAACACCGGGGAGCTGTTTTTT. It translates to CASSLGDGNTGELFF. Full variable domain (rest looked up from reference TRBV11-2 and TRBJ2-2): EAGVAQSPRYKIIEKRQSVAFWCNPISGHATLYWYQQILGQGPKLLIQFQNNGVVDDSQLPKDRFSAERLKGVDSTLKIQPAKLEDSAVYLCASSLGDGNTGELFFGEGSRLTVL.

This chain links TRBV5-1 with TRBJ1-2; D perhaps matches TRBD1 (5 bases). Per the germline V gene, CDR1 is SGHRS and CDR2 is YFSETQ. V was clipped by 4 bases and J by 3 bases, with 19 bases between them. The CDR3 is made up of 16 amino acids. In DNA, the CDR3 is TGCGCCAGCAGCACGTGGACCGGGACGCTGGACTATGGCTACACCTTC. Translation: CASSTWTGTLDYGYTF. The complete variable domain, with remaining parts taken from reference TRBV5-1 and TRBJ1-2, reads KAGVTQTPRYLIKTRGQQVTLSCSPISGHRSVSWYQQTPGQGLQFLFEYFSETQRNKGNFPGRFSGRQFSNSRSEMNVSTLELGDSALYLCASSTWTGTLDYGYTFGSGTRLTVV.

The chain recombines TRBV7-6 with TRBJ2-1; unclear D gene. The V and J ends lost 1 base and 5 bases respectively, with 12 bases between them. CDR3 length: 15 residues. Germline V lookup: CDR1 SGHVS, CDR2 FNYEAQ. CDR3 sequence: CASSLDPSANNEQFF. Here the CDR3 DNA reads TGTGCCAGCAGCTTAGACCCGTCGGCTAACAATGAGCAGTTCTTC.

The table lists this clone with a count of one. Distinct nucleotide sequences in the sample also encode this CDR3. This sequence joins TRBV7-8 and TRBJ2-7; no clear D gene. The length of the CDR3 is 13 residues. The germline V gene encodes CDR1 SGHVS and CDR2 FQNEAQ. The ends were cut back, 3 bases at V and 0 bases at J, with 6 bases in the middle. CDR3 protein: CASSLASSYEQYF. The CDR3, as DNA: TGTGCCAGCAGCTTGGCCAGCTCCTACGAGCAGTACTTC.

This CDR3 is CASSRQSGDYEQYF. CDR3 in DNA: TGTGCCAGCAGCCGTCAATCGGGTGACTACGAGCAGTACTTC. V usage is TRBV5-4 and J usage is TRBJ2-7; D is uncertain. V lost 4 bases and J 3 bases, leaving 14 bases between the germline ends. There are 14 residues in the CDR3. The germline V gene encodes CDR1 SGHNT and CDR2 YYREEE (reference sequence).

V and J are TRBV30 and TRBJ2-6, with 8 nucleotides matching TRBD1. This CDR3 contains 15 residues. The V segment lost 3 bases and the J segment 10 bases; nucleotides outside the gene matches: 11. Germline V gene lookup returns CDR1 GTSNPN and CDR2 SVGIG (reference sequence). CDR3 amino acids: CAWRTRTGLFNVLTF. CDR3 nucleotides: TGTGCCTGGAGGACTAGGACAGGGCTCTTTAACGTCCTGACTTTC.

This chain connects TRBV19 to TRBJ2-4, with 8 bases fitting TRBD2. Germline assignment: CDR1 LNHDA and CDR2 SQIVND (reference sequence). The CDR3 sequence is 16 residues long. V shed 1 base, J shed 0 bases, and the junction held 2 bases outside the gene matches. The CDR3: CASSIAGGVAKNIQYF. CDR3 in DNA: TGTGCCAGTAGTATAGCGGGAGGGGTAGCCAAAAACATTCAGTACTTC.

V is TRBV5-4 and J is TRBJ1-5; D is unresolved. This CDR3 is 17 amino acids long. V was clipped by 0 bases and J by 0 bases, with 13 bases between them. Germline lookup yields CDR1 SGHNT and CDR2 YYREEE (reference sequence). CDR3 DNA sequence: TGTGCCAGCAGCTTGGGTCCAGAACCTCCTAGCAATCAGCCCCAGCATTTT. It is translated as CASSLGPEPPSNQPQHF. Looking up the rest from reference TRBV5-4 and TRBJ1-5 gives the full variable domain: ETGVTQSPTHLIKTRGQQVTLRCSSQSGHNTVSWYQQALGQGPQFIFQYYREEENGRGNFPPRFSGLQFPNYSSELNVNALELDDSALYLCASSLGPEPPSNQPQHFGDGTRLSIL.

The chain employs TRBV5-1 and TRBJ2-7; 10 bases match TRBD1. CDR1 SGHRS and CDR2 YFSETQ come from the germline V gene. Unmatched junction bases numbered 4, after V lost 0 bases and J lost 1 base. This CDR3 has 16 residues. The chain's CDR3 is CASSLGPGQGSYEQYF. The CDR3, as DNA: TGCGCCAGCAGCTTGGGCCCGGGACAGGGGTCCTACGAGCAGTACTTC.

This rearrangement joins TRBV30 to TRBJ2-1; TRBD2 matches at 10 bases. The CDR3 loop spans 15 amino acids. From germline, CDR1 is GTSNPN and CDR2 SVGIG (reference sequence). V lost 5 bases and J lost 4; bases outside the gene matches: 8. The CDR3: CAWSPGTSAYNEQFF. In DNA form, the CDR3 reads TGTGCCTGGTCCCCCGGGACTAGCGCGTACAATGAGCAGTTCTTC.

The chain joins TRBV5-1 to TRBJ2-2; tentatively, D is TRBD2 (7 bases). The length of the CDR3 is 15 residues. The V gene lost 7 bases and the J gene lost 4 bases, with 17 bases spanning the gap. The germline CDR1 and CDR2 sequences are SGHRS and YFSETQ. The DNA of the CDR3 is TGCGCCAGCTGTAAAGGGGGGGAACGCACCGGGGAGCTGTTTTTT. This translates into CASCKGGERTGELFF.

CDR3 coding DNA: TGTGCCAGCAGCCAAGAAGAGTTGCGGGAGCAGTACTTC. This gives the protein CASSQEELREQYF. The V call is TRBV4-2, the J call TRBJ2-7; D unclear. The CDR3 extends over 13 amino acids. Deletions cut 0 bases from V and 7 bases from J, with 10 bases between. The germline gives CDR1 LGHNA, CDR2 YNFKEQ.

The chain has TRBV15 and TRBJ2-2; D ambiguous. V was shortened by 1 base and J by 0 bases, with 9 bases between the two germline ends. Germline V CDR1 and CDR2: LNHNV, YYDKDF (reference sequence). The CDR3 extends over 16 amino acids. The CDR3 sequence is CATSRGGLANTGELFF. The CDR3 DNA is TGTGCCACCAGCAGAGGAGGCCTAGCGAACACCGGGGAGCTGTTTTTT.

Here the CDR3 DNA reads TGTGCCAGCAGCACCCGGACAGGGACGGATACGCAGTATTTT. Its protein product is CASSTRTGTDTQYF. J is TRBJ2-3 and V is TRBV13, with 8 bases fitting TRBD1. Trimming at V came to 5 bases and at J to 6 bases, leaving 7 bases not matched to a gene. Germline V lookup: CDR1 PRHDT, CDR2 FYEKMQ (reference sequence). The CDR3 runs 14 residues.

The J gene is TRBJ2-3, the V gene TRBV11-1, with D maybe TRBD2 (6 bases). Trimming shortened V by 5 bases and J by 1 base, and 10 bases separated the two germline ends. CDR3 size: 14 residues. Germline lookup yields CDR1 SGHAT and CDR2 FQDESV (reference sequence). The CDR3 DNA sequence: TGTGCCAGCAGCCGGGACTCCCGCACAGATACGCAGTATTTT. Translation gives CASSRDSRTDTQYF.

The rearrangement links TRBV18 to TRBJ2-1; 8 bases match TRBD1. Trimming at V came to 1 base and at J to 1 base, leaving 6 bases not matched to a gene. Looked up from germline, CDR1 is KGHSH and CDR2 is LQKENI. CDR3 length: 17 amino acids. As DNA, the CDR3 is TGTGCCAGCTCACCACAGGCAGGGGGCAGATCCTACAATGAGCAGTTCTTC. Translating gives CASSPQAGGRSYNEQFF.

The rearrangement links TRBV6-1 to TRBJ2-2; 8 nucleotides line up with TRBD2. CDR1 and CDR2 from the germline V gene are MNHNS and SASEGT. With 6 bases clipped from V and 2 bases from J, the junction kept 2 bases outside the gene matches. The CDR3 consists of 14 residues. In DNA, the CDR3 is TGTGCCAGCAGAACTAGCGGAAACACCGGGGAGCTGTTTTTT. This codes for CASRTSGNTGELFF.

The DNA for the CDR3 is TGTGCCAGCAGTTACGGGGTCAGGGGGGTTGGCGCTTTCTTT. Protein: CASSYGVRGVGAFF. The V call is TRBV6-5, the J call TRBJ1-1; 7 bases align to TRBD1. The V gene's germline CDR1 is MNHEY and CDR2 SVGAGI. CDR3 length equals 14 residues. Unmatched junction bases numbered 11, after V lost 2 bases and J lost 11 bases.